The 5 T cell receptor beta chains presented below share a single source sample, sequenced in a study of metastatic and nonmetastatic thyroid tumors. TCRdb reprocessed the PCR reads using MiXCR. The table records approximately 40,000 clones, about 10% of them present only once. All patients reached thyroid surgery having received no treatment beforehand. Sequenced sample: blood. Receptor source: a female donor with papillary thyroid cancer or a benign thyroid nodule (not recorded which). Some clones in this sample may be carry-over from other donors' samples.

This clone was seen many times. The genes are TRBV7-3 and TRBJ1-1; D unresolved. V was shortened by 2 bases and J by 7 bases, with 11 bases between the two germline ends. Per the germline V gene, CDR1 is SGHTA and CDR2 is FQGTGA. The CDR3 is 13 residues long. In DNA form, the CDR3 reads TGTGCCAGCAGCTTACTGGCAGAGGGTGAAGCTTTCTTT. Residues: CASSLLAEGEAFF.

This clone was counted many times. The chain uses TRBV7-9 and TRBJ2-3; TRBD2 aligns across 8 bases. The V and J ends lost 6 bases and 1 base, in that order; junction bases with no gene match: 6. This CDR3 is built from 15 residues. CDR1 and CDR2 (germline): SEHNR, FQNEAQ (reference sequence). The CDR3 region is CASSLLAGGTDTQYF. CDR3 sequence (DNA): TGTGCCAGCAGTCTCCTAGCGGGTGGCACAGATACGCAGTATTTT.

A word on this clone: A much larger clone lies one base from this, so it may be a read error. The CDR3 bases are TGTGCCATCAGCTCCTACCTCTATAATCAAGAGACCCAGTACTTC. Protein: CAISSYLYNQETQYF. V and J are TRBV7-9 and TRBJ2-5; D gene uncertain. Per germline, CDR1 SEHNR and CDR2 FQNEAQ (reference sequence). The CDR3 covers 15 residues. The full variable domain, with the rest looked up from reference TRBV7-9 and TRBJ2-5, is DTGVSQNPRHKITKRGQNVTFRCDPISEHNRLYWYRQTLGQGPEFLTYFQNEAQLEKSRLLSDRFSAERPKGSFSTLEIQRTEQGDSAMYLCAISSYLYNQETQYFGPGTRLLVL.

This clone is judged medium-sized (0.01 to 0.1%). The chain recombines TRBV11-2 with TRBJ2-7; 12 nucleotides align to TRBD1. CDR3 length equals 15 residues. J was trimmed by 6 bases and V by 5 bases; bases with no gene match: 8. The germline V gene has CDR1 SGHAT and CDR2 FQNNGV. The CDR3 DNA reads as TGTGCCAGCAGCCCGCCGGGACAGGGGGCAGGCGAGCAGTACTTC. This translates into CASSPPGQGAGEQYF.

This clone showed up many times. This chain joins TRBV9 and TRBJ1-5, with D unclear. CDR1 and CDR2 from the germline V gene are SGDLS and YYNGEE. Deletions cut 2 bases from V and 1 base from J, with 7 bases between. The CDR3 length is 14 residues. The DNA of the CDR3 is TGTGCCAGCAGCGTCGGAGACAGCAATCAGCCCCAGCATTTT. Amino acid sequence: CASSVGDSNQPQHF.